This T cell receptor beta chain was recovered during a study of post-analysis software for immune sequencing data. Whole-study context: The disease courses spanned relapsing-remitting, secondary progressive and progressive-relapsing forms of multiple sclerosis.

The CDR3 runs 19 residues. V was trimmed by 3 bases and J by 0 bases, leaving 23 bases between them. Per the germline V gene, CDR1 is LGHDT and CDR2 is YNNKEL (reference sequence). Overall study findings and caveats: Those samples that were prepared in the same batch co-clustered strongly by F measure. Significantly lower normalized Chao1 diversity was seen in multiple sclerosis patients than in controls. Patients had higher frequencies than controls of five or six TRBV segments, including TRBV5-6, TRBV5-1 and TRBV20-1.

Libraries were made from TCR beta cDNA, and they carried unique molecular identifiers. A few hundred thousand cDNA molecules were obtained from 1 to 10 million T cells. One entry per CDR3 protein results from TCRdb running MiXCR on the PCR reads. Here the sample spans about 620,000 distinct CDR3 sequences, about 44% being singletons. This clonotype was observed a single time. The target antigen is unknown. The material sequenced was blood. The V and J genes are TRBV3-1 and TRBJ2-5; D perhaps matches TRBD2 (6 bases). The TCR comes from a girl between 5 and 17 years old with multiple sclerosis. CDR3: CASSQYTGGVETYQETQYF. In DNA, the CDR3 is TGTGCCAGCAGCCAGTATACTGGCGGGGTTGAGACGTACCAAGAGACCCAGTACTTC.